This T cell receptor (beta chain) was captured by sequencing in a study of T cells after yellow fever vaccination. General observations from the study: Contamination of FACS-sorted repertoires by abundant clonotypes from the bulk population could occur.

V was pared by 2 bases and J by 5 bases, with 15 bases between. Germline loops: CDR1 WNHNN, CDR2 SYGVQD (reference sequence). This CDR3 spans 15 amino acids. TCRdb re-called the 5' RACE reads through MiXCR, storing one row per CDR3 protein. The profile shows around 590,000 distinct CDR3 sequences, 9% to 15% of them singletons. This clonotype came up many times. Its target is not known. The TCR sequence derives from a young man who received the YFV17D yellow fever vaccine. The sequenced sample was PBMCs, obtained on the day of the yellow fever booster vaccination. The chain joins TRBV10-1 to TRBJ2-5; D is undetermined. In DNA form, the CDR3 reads TGCGCCAGCAGTGAGAAGGTTATGGCCGGGGAGACCCAGTACTTC. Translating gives CASSEKVMAGETQYF.